This TCR beta chain was profiled in a study of T cell repertoires in cytomegalovirus infection. TCRdb re-called the reads through MiXCR, storing one row per CDR3 protein. The table has 150,000 to 160,000 distinct CDR3 sequences, about a quarter seen once. V was shortened by 1 base and J by 4 bases, with 10 bases between the two germline ends. The CDR3 is made up of 14 amino acids. Germline CDR1 and CDR2: MNHNS and SASEGT. This sequence originates from a human donor in good health (CMV status not recorded). Some clones in this sample may be carry-over from other donors' samples. The chain links TRBV6-1 to TRBJ2-5; D is possibly TRBD2 (6 bases). Sequencing input: PBMCs. CDR3 coding DNA: TGTGCCAGCAGTGAAGTATGGCGGGGAGAGACCCAGTACTTC. Protein sequence: CASSEVWRGETQYF.